These 4 T cell receptor beta chains were sequenced from one sample in a study of T cell responses to AZD1222 COVID-19 vaccine. Profiled with immunoSEQ multiplex PCR; TCRdb holds only in-frame clones, not every one. Of roughly 150,000 clones listed, more than 80% are singletons. Sequences were derived from peripheral blood, sampled on day 0 of AZD1222 vaccination. The origin of the receptors is an adult in good health.

This rearrangement joins TRBV9 to TRBJ2-1, with TRBD2 matching 14 bases. The germline V gene encodes CDR1 SGDLS and CDR2 YYNGEE. V was clipped by 3 bases and J by 4 bases; unmatched bases: 6. The CDR3 spans 17 residues. The CDR3: CASSAGTSGGHYNEQFF. CDR3 in DNA: TGTGCCAGCAGCGCCGGGACTAGCGGGGGCCATTACAATGAGCAGTTCTTC.

This CDR3 is CASKSLKLLNEKLFF. CDR3 DNA: TGTGCCAGCAAGTCGTTAAAGTTACTTAATGAAAAACTGTTTTTT. The chain couples TRBV28 to TRBJ1-4; no clear D. Germline-derived CDR1 and CDR2 are MDHEN and SYDVKM. The CDR3 runs 15 residues. The germline V and J ends were trimmed by 7 bases and 4 bases, with 16 bases remaining between them.

V is TRBV28 and J is TRBJ1-1; D is unclear. Trimming shortened V by 2 bases and J by 7 bases, and 8 bases separated the two germline ends. This CDR3 spans 12 amino acids. In germline, CDR1 is MDHEN, CDR2 SYDVKM. CDR3 protein: CASSLRLSEAFF. CDR3 coding DNA: TGTGCCAGCAGTTTAAGACTGAGTGAAGCTTTCTTT.

The chain carries TRBV9 and TRBJ2-2, with D perhaps TRBD1 (5 bases). The germline CDR1 and CDR2 sequences are SGDLS and YYNGEE. The CDR3 covers 16 residues. The ends were cut back, 0 bases at V and 7 bases at J, with 16 bases in the middle. The CDR3 bases are TGTGCCAGCAGCGTAGGAGGCAGGGCCGCTAACGGGGAGCTGTTTTTT. This sequence encodes CASSVGGRAANGELFF. Full variable domain (remainder filled in from reference TRBV9 and TRBJ2-2): DSGVTQTPKHLITATGQRVTLRCSPRSGDLSVYWYQQSLDQGLQFLIQYYNGEERAKGNILERFSAQQFPDLHSELNLSSLELGDSALYFCASSVGGRAANGELFFGEGSRLTVL.